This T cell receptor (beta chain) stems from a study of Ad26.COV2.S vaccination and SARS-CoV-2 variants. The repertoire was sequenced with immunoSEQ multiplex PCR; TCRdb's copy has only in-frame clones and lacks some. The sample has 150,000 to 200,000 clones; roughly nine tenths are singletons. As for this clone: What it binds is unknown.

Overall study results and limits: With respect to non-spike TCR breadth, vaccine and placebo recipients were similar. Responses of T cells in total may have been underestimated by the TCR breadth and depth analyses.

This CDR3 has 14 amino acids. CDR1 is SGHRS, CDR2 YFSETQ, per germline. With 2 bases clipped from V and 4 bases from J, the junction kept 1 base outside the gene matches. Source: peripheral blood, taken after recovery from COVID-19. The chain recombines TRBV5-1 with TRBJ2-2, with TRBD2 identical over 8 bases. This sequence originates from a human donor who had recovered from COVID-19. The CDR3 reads CASSFGTSTGELFF. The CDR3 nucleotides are TGCGCCAGCAGCTTCGGGACTAGCACCGGGGAGCTGTTTTTT.